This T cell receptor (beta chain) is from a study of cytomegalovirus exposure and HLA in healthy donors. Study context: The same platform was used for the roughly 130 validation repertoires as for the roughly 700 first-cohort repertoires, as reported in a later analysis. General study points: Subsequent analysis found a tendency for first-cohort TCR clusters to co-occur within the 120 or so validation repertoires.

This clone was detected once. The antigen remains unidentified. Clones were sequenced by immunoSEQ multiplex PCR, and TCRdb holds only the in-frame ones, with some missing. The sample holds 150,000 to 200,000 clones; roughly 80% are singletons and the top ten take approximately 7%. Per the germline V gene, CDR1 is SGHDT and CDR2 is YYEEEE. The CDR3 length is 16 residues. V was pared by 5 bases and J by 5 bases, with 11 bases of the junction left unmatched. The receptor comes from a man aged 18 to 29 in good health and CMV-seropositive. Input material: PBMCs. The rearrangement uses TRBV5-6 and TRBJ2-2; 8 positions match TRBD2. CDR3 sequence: CASSRTGTRATGELFF. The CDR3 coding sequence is TGTGCCAGCAGTCGGACGGGGACTAGGGCGACCGGGGAGCTGTTTTTT. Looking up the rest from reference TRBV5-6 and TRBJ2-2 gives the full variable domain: DAGVTQSPTHLIKTRGQQVTLRCSPKSGHDTVSWYQQALGQGPQFIFQYYEEEERQRGNFPDRFSGHQFPNYSSELNVNALLLGDSALYLCASSRTGTRATGELFFGEGSRLTVL.